These 20 T cell receptor beta chains share one sample of origin, sequenced in a study of beta chain features in type 1 diabetes (dated by TCRdb to 2017 to 2018). Results the study describes overall, beyond this receptor: A moderate but significant shortening of TCRB CDR3 length was observed in type 1 diabetes patients in all four CD4+ subsets.

No antigens are known for them. Libraries were built with the immunoSEQ multiplex PCR assay. The entire amount of isolated RNA was reverse transcribed using the High Capacity cDNA Reverse Transcription Kit, so the sequenced TCRB transcripts were expressed ones. What TCRdb holds here is the immuneACCESS table cut down to in-frame rearrangements. Part of the clones is not present; checked against another copy, under half of the missing clones reflect an unresolved V gene, and the others are unexplained. A total of 130,000 or so clones appear in this sample, roughly 17% of them only once. 2.6% of the sample is taken by the ten largest. The sequenced sample consisted of central memory CD4+ T cells from blood. All receptors come from a man aged 18 to 35 with type 1 diabetes.

This clone was seen only once. The chain is built from TRBV19 and TRBJ1-1, with 7 positions matching TRBD1. The ends lost 6 bases at V and 3 bases at J; junction bases unmatched: 4. CDR1 and CDR2 (germline): LNHDA, SQIVND (reference sequence). This CDR3 contains 13 residues. Written as DNA, the CDR3 is TGTGCCAGTAGCCAAGACAGGGACACTGAAGCTTTCTTT. This gives the protein CASSQDRDTEAFF.

As DNA, the CDR3 is TGTGCCAGCAGCCTTCAAGACTCCTATGGCTACACCTTC. This gives the protein CASSLQDSYGYTF. The chain is built from TRBV7-9 and TRBJ1-2; D gene uncertain. CDR3 length: 13 residues. The V and J ends lost 5 bases and 4 bases respectively, with 11 bases between them. The germline gives CDR1 SEHNR, CDR2 FQNEAQ (reference sequence).

The rearrangement joins TRBV7-2 to TRBJ1-1, with 10 bases identical to TRBD1. J gave up 4 bases and V 5 bases, and 7 bases lay outside the gene matches. CDR1 and CDR2 from the germline V gene are SGHTA and FQGNSA. The CDR3 extends over 15 amino acids. The CDR3 spells CASSLRQGAGTEAFF. The CDR3 nucleotides read TGTGCCAGCAGCCTTCGACAGGGGGCAGGCACTGAAGCTTTCTTT.

There are many counts of this clone. The chain couples TRBV6-1 to TRBJ1-1; D not resolved. V was cut by 2 bases and J by 11 bases, with 15 bases left in between. CDR3 size: 13 residues. Germline CDR1 MNHNS, CDR2 SASEGT. The CDR3 region has the DNA TGTGCCAGCAGTGAACTATTGGAGGTCTCGGCTTTCTTT. Its protein is CASSELLEVSAFF.

This sequence joins TRBV7-2 and TRBJ2-1; no clear D gene. The CDR3 is 12 amino acids. V was trimmed by 8 bases and J by 6 bases, leaving 11 bases between them. The germline CDR1 and CDR2 sequences are SGHTA and FQGNSA. This CDR3 is CASGTMGNEQFF. CDR3 sequence (DNA): TGTGCCAGCGGAACCATGGGCAATGAGCAGTTCTTC.

This clone showed up just a few times. The chain uses TRBV30 and TRBJ1-1; the D gene is possibly TRBD1 (6 bases). The CDR3 consists of 13 residues. Trimming took off 8 bases at V and 0 bases at J, with 13 bases between the two ends. CDR1 and CDR2 from the germline V gene are GTSNPN and SVGIG (reference sequence). CDR3 sequence (DNA): TGTGCCGGGTCTAGGGGGATGAACACTGAAGCTTTCTTT. Its translation: CAGSRGMNTEAFF.

This clone was picked up a small number of times. This chain connects TRBV4-2 to TRBJ1-3; no definite D call. This CDR3 region has 18 residues. Deletions cut 1 base from V and 0 bases from J, with 16 bases between. Germline V lookup: CDR1 LGHNA, CDR2 YNFKEQ. CDR3 nucleotide sequence: TGTGCCAGCAGCCAAGTAAGGCGGAGGGCAAGCTCTGGAAACACCATATATTTT. It translates to CASSQVRRRASSGNTIYF.

By share, this clone ranks as medium-sized. The chain joins TRBV5-4 to TRBJ2-7, with 11 bases lining up with TRBD2. The V and J ends lost 2 bases and 5 bases, in that order; junction bases with no gene match: 6. The CDR3 sequence is 15 residues long. Germline V gene lookup returns CDR1 SGHNT and CDR2 YYREEE (reference sequence). CDR3 coding DNA: TGTGCCAGCAGCTTCACTAGCGGGGGCCCGGACGAGCAGTACTTC. This codes for CASSFTSGGPDEQYF.

This clone turned up a few times. V and J are TRBV25-1 and TRBJ1-2; D gene ambiguous. Trimming pared 3 bases from V and 4 bases from J, leaving 12 bases between. CDR1 and CDR2 (germline): MGHDK, SYGVNS. This CDR3 spans 14 amino acids. This CDR3 is CASSDAGRRYGYTF. CDR3 DNA: TGTGCCAGCAGTGATGCAGGACGGCGCTATGGCTACACCTTC.

Only a few counts were recorded for this clone. The sample carries other DNA sequences with the same CDR3. The V gene is TRBV20-1, the J gene TRBJ2-7, with TRBD1 matching 7 bases. The V segment lost 5 bases and the J segment 5 bases; nucleotides outside the gene matches: 3. Germline assignment: CDR1 DFQATT and CDR2 SNEGSKA (reference sequence). This CDR3 region has 11 residues. The CDR3 sequence: CSAAQGNEQYF. Written as DNA, the CDR3 is TGCAGTGCTGCACAGGGGAACGAGCAGTACTTC.

The sample holds many counts of this clone. V usage is TRBV7-9 and J usage is TRBJ2-7, with D possibly TRBD2 on 5 matching bases. Germline CDR1 SEHNR, CDR2 FQNEAQ (reference sequence). This CDR3 region has 11 residues. Trimming cost V 5 bases and J 8 bases, with 10 bases left between them. The CDR3, as DNA: TGTGCCAGCAGCCCTCTAGCCCAGCAGTACTTC. Translated, it gives CASSPLAQQYF. The full variable domain, rest sourced from reference TRBV7-9 and TRBJ2-7, is DTGVSQNPRHKITKRGQNVTFRCDPISEHNRLYWYRQTLGQGPEFLTYFQNEAQLEKSRLLSDRFSAERPKGSFSTLEIQRTEQGDSAMYLCASSPLAQQYFGPGTRLTVT.

This clone was seen more than once but under ten times. The chain carries TRBV27 and TRBJ1-1, with unresolved D. The CDR3 totals 15 residues. Per germline, CDR1 MNHEY and CDR2 SMNVEV (reference sequence). Trimming stripped 5 bases from V and 2 bases from J, with 15 bases between. The DNA of the CDR3 is TGTGCCAGCAGTCGTAGGGTCGGGGTTAACACTGAAGCTTTCTTT. Encoded protein: CASSRRVGVNTEAFF.

The chain employs TRBV11-3 and TRBJ2-1; D could derive from TRBD1 or TRBD2 (5 bases each). The CDR3 is 14 residues long. Germline values: CDR1 SGHNT, CDR2 YENEEA. Trimming took off 4 bases at V and 7 bases at J, with 14 bases between the two ends. In DNA form, the CDR3 reads TGTGCCAGCAGCTCACCTGAGGGGCGAAATGAGCAGTTCTTC. Its translation: CASSSPEGRNEQFF.

This clone was detected a few times. V is TRBV6-5 and J is TRBJ2-7; D is unclear. Germline lookup yields CDR1 MNHEY and CDR2 SVGAGI. The CDR3 consists of 13 residues. V shed 7 bases and J shed 0 bases, with 10 bases lying between them. CDR3 region: CASTEPGSYEQYF. The CDR3 DNA reads as TGTGCCAGCACGGAACCGGGCTCCTACGAGCAGTACTTC.

Remarks on this clone: An end of the junction differs from the germline gene, which may be a read error. This chain links TRBV2 with TRBJ1-6; D perhaps matches TRBD1 (6 bases). CDR3 size: 12 residues. Germline assignment: CDR1 SNHLY and CDR2 FYNNEI. Here the CDR3 DNA reads TGTGCCAGCAGTGAGATTGGGGCAGGGACACGCTTT. Protein: CASSEIGAGTRF. Full variable domain (outside the CDR3, taken from reference TRBV2 and TRBJ1-6): EPEVTQTPSHQVTQMGQEVILRCVPISNHLYFYWYRQILGQKVEFLVSFYNNEISEKSEIFDDQFSVERPDGSNFTLKIRSTKLEDSAMYFCASSEIGAGTRFGNGTRLTVT.

The genes are TRBV9 and TRBJ2-7; D is possibly TRBD1 (5 bases). Trimming stripped 0 bases from V and 1 base from J, with 11 bases between. There are 15 residues in the CDR3. Germline values: CDR1 SGDLS, CDR2 YYNGEE. The CDR3 reads CASSVGTLLSYEQYF. CDR3 bases: TGTGCCAGCAGCGTAGGGACACTATTATCCTACGAGCAGTACTTC.

The genes are TRBV7-2 and TRBJ1-2, with TRBD1 matching over 8 bases. Losses at the gene ends were 3 bases for V and 8 bases for J; bases not matched to a gene: 8. The CDR3 runs to 14 residues. Germline loops: CDR1 SGHTA, CDR2 FQGNSA. The CDR3 DNA sequence: TGTGCCAGCAGCTTTAAGGACAGGGACGAAGGCTACACCTTC. As protein: CASSFKDRDEGYTF.

The table lists this clone with a few counts. This sequence joins TRBV7-2 and TRBJ1-5, with no clear D. The CDR3 length is 14 residues. Trimming cost V 4 bases and J 4 bases, with 11 bases left between them. Per germline, CDR1 SGHTA and CDR2 FQGNSA. The CDR3 here is CASSSAPRNQPQHF. CDR3 nucleotide sequence: TGTGCCAGCAGCTCAGCGCCGAGGAATCAGCCCCAGCATTTT.

V is TRBV7-9 and J is TRBJ2-1; 7 nucleotides line up with TRBD2. Germline CDR1 and CDR2: SEHNR and FQNEAQ (reference sequence). The V segment lost 4 bases and the J segment 14 bases; nucleotides outside the gene matches: 8. This CDR3 spans 12 amino acids. CDR3 DNA: TGTGCCAGCAGCTCCTGGACTAGAGGGGAGTTCTTC. It yields the protein CASSSWTRGEFF.

This clone occurred many times. The genes are TRBV7-2 and TRBJ2-5; 12 bases agree with TRBD2. This CDR3 contains 16 residues. After removal of 3 bases from V and 5 bases from J, the junction contained 7 bases not matched to a gene. From germline, CDR1 is SGHTA and CDR2 FQGNSA. In DNA form, the CDR3 reads TGTGCCAGCAGCTTTGGACTAGCGGGAAATGGGGAGACCCAGTACTTC. It translates to CASSFGLAGNGETQYF.